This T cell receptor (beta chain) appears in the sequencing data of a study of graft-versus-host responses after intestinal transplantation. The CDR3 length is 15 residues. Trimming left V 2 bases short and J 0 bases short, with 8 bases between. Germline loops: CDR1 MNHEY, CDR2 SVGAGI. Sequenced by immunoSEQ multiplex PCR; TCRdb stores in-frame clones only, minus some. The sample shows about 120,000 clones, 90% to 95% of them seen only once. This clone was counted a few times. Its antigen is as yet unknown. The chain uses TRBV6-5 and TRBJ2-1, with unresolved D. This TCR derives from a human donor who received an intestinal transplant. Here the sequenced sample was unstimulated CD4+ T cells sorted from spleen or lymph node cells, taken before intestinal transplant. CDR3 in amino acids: CASSYRVGSYNEQFF. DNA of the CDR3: TGTGCCAGCAGTTACCGGGTGGGCTCCTACAATGAGCAGTTCTTC.